This TCR beta chain was sequenced for a study of cytomegalovirus exposure and HLA in healthy donors. The study ran its PCR with 60 Vbeta and 13 Jbeta primers. Profiling relied on immunoSEQ multiplex PCR, and the TCRdb table lists in-frame clones only, not all of them. The sample consists of more than 110,000 clones, around 80% of them appearing once. At the time of sampling, donors were nominally healthy, though unrecorded immune exposures were likely. Germline CDR1 SGHNT, CDR2 YENEEA. The CDR3 has 12 residues. Trimming removed 8 bases from V and 1 base from J, with 7 bases in between. This chain connects TRBV11-3 to TRBJ2-3; D possibly corresponds to TRBD2 (6 bases). Sequencing was performed on PBMCs. The receptor's source is a male donor in good health and CMV-seronegative. The CDR3 here is CASSGGTDTQYF. The CDR3 DNA follows: TGTGCCAGCTCGGGAGGCACAGATACGCAGTATTTT.